These T cell receptor beta chains were read from a single sample in a study of PD-1 blockade in classical Hodgkin lymphoma. Assay used: immunoSEQ multiplex PCR; TCRdb lists only in-frame clones, some missing. The sample holds about 22,000 clones, around 74% seen once. The sample here was CD4+ T cells from blood, taken before the fourth cycle of nivolumab. The source is a human donor with classical Hodgkin lymphoma. The CDR3 runs from the conserved cysteine through the conserved F or W. The D gene is left open where the match is weak. Some rows mark clone size as missing; the rest say once, few, many or name a class of expanded clone.

D gene	clone size	V gene	CDR3 length	J gene	CDR3 DNA	CDR3 protein
NA	once	TRBV6-1	13	TRBJ1-6	TGTGCCAGCAGTGAATGGCGGGGTTCACCCCTCCACTTT	CASSEWRGSPLHF
TRBD1	NA	TRBV23-1	15	TRBJ1-5	TGCGCCAGCAGTCACACAGGGGAGGGCAATCAGCCCCAGCATTTT	CASSHTGEGNQPQHF
NA	NA	TRBV11-2	13	TRBJ1-2	TGTGCCAGCAGCCCGACAGGAGGGGGAGGCTACACCTTC	CASSPTGGGGYTF
NA	NA	TRBV11-2	13	TRBJ2-3	TGTGCCAGCAGCTTTCAGTTGGCAGATACGCAGTATTTT	CASSFQLADTQYF
NA	few	TRBV20-1	10	TRBJ1-4	TGCAGTCCGAAGGGGGAAAAACTGTTTTTT	CSPKGEKLFF
NA	NA	TRBV7-8	13	TRBJ1-1	TGTGCCAGCAGCTTTGGGGCGGGCACTGAAGCTTTCTTT	CASSFGAGTEAFF
TRBD1	NA	TRBV4-3	15	TRBJ2-3	TGCGCCAGCAGCCCTAGGACAGGGGTCCCAGATACGCAGTATTTT	CASSPRTGVPDTQYF
TRBD2	NA	TRBV7-2	17	TRBJ2-1	TGTGCCAGCAGCCTCCTAGCGGGGGGCCACTCCTACAATGAGCAGTTCTTC	CASSLLAGGHSYNEQFF
TRBD1	NA	TRBV5-5	15	TRBJ1-5	TGTGCCAGCAGCTCCAGGGGGGGCGGCAATCAGCCCCAGCATTTT	CASSSRGGGNQPQHF
NA	NA	TRBV28	11	TRBJ2-3	TGTGCCACCGAACAGATAGATACGCAGTATTTT	CATEQIDTQYF
NA	NA	TRBV29-1	14	TRBJ2-5	TGCAGCGTTGACGCAGGGGCGTTTCGTGAGACCCAGTACTTC	CSVDAGAFRETQYF
NA	NA	TRBV15	13	TRBJ1-2	TGTGCCACCAGCAGAGAGCTTATCTGGGGCTACACCTTC	CATSRELIWGYTF
NA	NA	TRBV7-9	14	TRBJ2-5	TGTGCCAGCAGCGGCCGGGACAAGCAAGAGACCCAGTACTTC	CASSGRDKQETQYF
TRBD1	NA	TRBV6-1	15	TRBJ2-5	TGTGCCAGCAGTGAAACCCGACAGGGGCGAGAGACCCAGTACTTC	CASSETRQGRETQYF
NA	NA	TRBV7-9	15	TRBJ1-4	TGTGCCAGCAGCTTGGCCCTCAGAGATAGGGAAAAACTGTTTTTT	CASSLALRDREKLFF
TRBD2	NA	TRBV5-6	18	TRBJ2-7	TGTGCCAGCAGCGGAGGACTAGCGGGGGGCTGGAGCTCCTACGAGCAGTACTTC	CASSGGLAGGWSSYEQYF
TRBD2	NA	TRBV28	14	TRBJ2-2	TGTGCCAGCAGTTTGGCCGGGACTAGCGGGGAGCTGTTTTTT	CASSLAGTSGELFF
NA	few	TRBV30	13	TRBJ1-2	TGTGCCTGGGACAGTGGTCTTTCATCTGGCTACACCTTC	CAWDSGLSSGYTF
TRBD1	NA	TRBV6-5	15	TRBJ1-2	TGTGCCAGCAGTTACTCTGGGGACAGAGGGCGTGGCTACACCTTC	CASSYSGDRGRGYTF
NA	NA	TRBV28	13	TRBJ1-1	TGTGCCAGCACTAAGGGGGTAGGTACTGAAGCTTTCTTT	CASTKGVGTEAFF
TRBD2	NA	TRBV7-2	18	TRBJ2-5	TGTGCCAGCAGCTTAGGGGGACTAGCGGGGGGTCTGCAAGAGACCCAGTACTTC	CASSLGGLAGGLQETQYF
NA	NA	TRBV30	15	TRBJ2-7	TGTGCCCTACAGCCGCGCGGAGGGTGGATGGACGAGCAGTACTTC	CALQPRGGWMDEQYF
TRBD2	NA	TRBV10-3	18	TRBJ2-1	TGTGCCATCAGTGAGCCCCACCTACTAGCGGGGATCTTCAATGAGCAGTTCTTC	CAISEPHLLAGIFNEQFF
NA	once	TRBV6-1	13	TRBJ2-7	TGTGCCAGCAGTGAAGAAGCGCCTTACGAGCAGTACTTC	CASSEEAPYEQYF
TRBD1	NA	TRBV5-8	14	TRBJ2-3	TGTGCCAGCAGCTTGCAAGGGGGCATAGATACGCAGTATTTT	CASSLQGGIDTQYF
NA	few	TRBV7-3	15	TRBJ1-6	TGTGCCAGCAGCTTAACGGGAGGGTATAATTCACCCCTCCACTTT	CASSLTGGYNSPLHF
TRBD1	NA	TRBV28	16	TRBJ1-4	TGTGCCAGCAGGCTGACAGGGATATGGACTAATGAAAAACTGTTTTTT	CASRLTGIWTNEKLFF
NA	NA	TRBV4-2	16	TRBJ1-5	TGTGCCAGCAGCCAAGCCTCGCGGGAGGCCAATCAGCCCCAGCATTTT	CASSQASREANQPQHF
NA	once	TRBV6-4	15	TRBJ2-3	TGTGCCAGCAGTGAGGGCTATGCTAGCACAGATACGCAGTATTTT	CASSEGYASTDTQYF
NA	NA	TRBV4-1	14	TRBJ1-2	TGCGCCAGCAGCCAAGTCCCTACAGGGTTTGGCTACACCTTC	CASSQVPTGFGYTF
NA	NA	TRBV11-2	16	TRBJ2-7	TGTGCCAGCAGCTCCGGGTCGGCCTTAAGCTCCTACGAGCAGTACTTC	CASSSGSALSSYEQYF
NA	NA	TRBV5-4	13	TRBJ1-2	TGTGCCAGCAGCTTGAGACAGTCCTATGGCTACACCTTC	CASSLRQSYGYTF